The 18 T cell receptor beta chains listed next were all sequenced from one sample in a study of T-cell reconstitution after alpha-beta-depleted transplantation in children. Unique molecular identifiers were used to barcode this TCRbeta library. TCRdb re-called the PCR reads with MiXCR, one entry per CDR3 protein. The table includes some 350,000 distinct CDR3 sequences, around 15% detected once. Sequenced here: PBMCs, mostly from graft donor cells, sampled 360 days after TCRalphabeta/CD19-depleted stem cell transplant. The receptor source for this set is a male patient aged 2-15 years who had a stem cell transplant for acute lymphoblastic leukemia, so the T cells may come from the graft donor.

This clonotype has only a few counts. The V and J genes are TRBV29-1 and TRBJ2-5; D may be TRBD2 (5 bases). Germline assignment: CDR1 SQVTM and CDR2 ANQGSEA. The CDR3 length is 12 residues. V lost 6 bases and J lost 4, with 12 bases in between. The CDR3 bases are TGCAGCGTCACGGAGGTGGTAGAGACCCAGTACTTC. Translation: CSVTEVVETQYF.

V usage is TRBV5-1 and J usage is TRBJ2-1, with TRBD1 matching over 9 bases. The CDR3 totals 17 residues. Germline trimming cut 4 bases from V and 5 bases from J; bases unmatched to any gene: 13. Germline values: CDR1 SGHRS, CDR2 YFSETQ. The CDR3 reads CASSVQPGTGYDNEQFF. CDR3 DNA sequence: TGCGCCAGCAGCGTACAACCCGGGACAGGGTACGACAATGAGCAGTTCTTC.

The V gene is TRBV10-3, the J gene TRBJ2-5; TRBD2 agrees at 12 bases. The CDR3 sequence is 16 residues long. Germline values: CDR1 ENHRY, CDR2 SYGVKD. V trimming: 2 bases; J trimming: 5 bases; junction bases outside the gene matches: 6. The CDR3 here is CAISERTSGNLETQYF. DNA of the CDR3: TGTGCCATCAGTGAGAGGACTAGCGGGAATCTGGAGACCCAGTACTTC.

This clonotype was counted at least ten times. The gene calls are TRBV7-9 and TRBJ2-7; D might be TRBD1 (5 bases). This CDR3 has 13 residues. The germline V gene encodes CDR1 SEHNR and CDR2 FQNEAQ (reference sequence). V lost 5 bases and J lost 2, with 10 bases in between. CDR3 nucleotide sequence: TGTGCCAGCAGCCCGGACACGACCTACGAGCAGTACTTC. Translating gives CASSPDTTYEQYF.

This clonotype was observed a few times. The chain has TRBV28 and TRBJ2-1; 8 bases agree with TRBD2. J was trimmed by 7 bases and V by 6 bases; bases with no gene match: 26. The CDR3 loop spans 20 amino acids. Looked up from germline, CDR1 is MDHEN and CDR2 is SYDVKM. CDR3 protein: CASSPPPFKGTAGGENEQFF. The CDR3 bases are TGTGCCAGCAGCCCTCCCCCCTTTAAGGGTACGGCGGGAGGTGAGAATGAGCAGTTCTTC. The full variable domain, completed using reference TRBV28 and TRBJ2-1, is DVKVTQSSRYLVKRTGEKVFLECVQDMDHENMFWYRQDPGLGLRLIYFSYDVKMKEKGDIPEGYSVSREKKERFSLILESASTNQTSMYLCASSPPPFKGTAGGENEQFFGPGTRLTVL.

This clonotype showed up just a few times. The CDR3 coding sequence is TGCGCCAGCAGCGGGGCTACAGGGGGTTACTATGGCTACACCTTC. This sequence encodes CASSGATGGYYGYTF. This chain connects TRBV4-3 to TRBJ1-2, with TRBD1 matching over 8 bases. The CDR3 spans 15 residues. V trimming: 5 bases; J trimming: 3 bases; junction bases outside the gene matches: 8. CDR1 and CDR2 from the germline V gene are LGHNA and YSLEER.

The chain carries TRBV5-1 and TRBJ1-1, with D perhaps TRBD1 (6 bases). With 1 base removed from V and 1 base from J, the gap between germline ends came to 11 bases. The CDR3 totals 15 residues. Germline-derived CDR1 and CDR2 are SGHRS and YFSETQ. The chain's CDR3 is CASSLYRGQNTEAFF. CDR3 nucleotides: TGCGCCAGCAGCTTGTACCGGGGGCAGAACACTGAAGCTTTCTTT. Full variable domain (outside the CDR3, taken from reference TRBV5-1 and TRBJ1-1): KAGVTQTPRYLIKTRGQQVTLSCSPISGHRSVSWYQQTPGQGLQFLFEYFSETQRNKGNFPGRFSGRQFSNSRSEMNVSTLELGDSALYLCASSLYRGQNTEAFFGQGTRLTVV.

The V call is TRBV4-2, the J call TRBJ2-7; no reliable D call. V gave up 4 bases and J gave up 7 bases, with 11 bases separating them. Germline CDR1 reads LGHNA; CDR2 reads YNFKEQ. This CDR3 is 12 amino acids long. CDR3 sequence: CASSPPTGEQYF. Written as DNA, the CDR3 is TGTGCCAGCAGCCCACCGACGGGTGAGCAGTACTTC.

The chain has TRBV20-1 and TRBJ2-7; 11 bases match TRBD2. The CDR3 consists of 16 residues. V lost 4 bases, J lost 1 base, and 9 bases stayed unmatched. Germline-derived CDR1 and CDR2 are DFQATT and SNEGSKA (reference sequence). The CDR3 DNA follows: TGCAGTGCTACTCGGGCGGGACTAGCGGAGTCCTACGAGCAGTACTTC. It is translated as CSATRAGLAESYEQYF.

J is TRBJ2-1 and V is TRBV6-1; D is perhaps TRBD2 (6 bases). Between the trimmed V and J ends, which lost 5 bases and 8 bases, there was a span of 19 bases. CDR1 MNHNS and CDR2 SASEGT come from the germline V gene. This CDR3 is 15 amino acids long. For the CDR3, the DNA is TGTGCCAGCAGTCCGATTTCGTTCGGGAGCGATGAGCAGTTCTTC. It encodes CASSPISFGSDEQFF.

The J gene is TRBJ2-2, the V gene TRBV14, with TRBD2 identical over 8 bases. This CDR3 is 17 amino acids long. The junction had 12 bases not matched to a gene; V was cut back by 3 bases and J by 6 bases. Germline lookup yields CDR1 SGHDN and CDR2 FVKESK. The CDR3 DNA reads TGTGCCAGCAGCCAGTCAGCCGGGCTAGCGGGCTCCGGGGAGCTGTTTTTT. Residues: CASSQSAGLAGSGELFF.

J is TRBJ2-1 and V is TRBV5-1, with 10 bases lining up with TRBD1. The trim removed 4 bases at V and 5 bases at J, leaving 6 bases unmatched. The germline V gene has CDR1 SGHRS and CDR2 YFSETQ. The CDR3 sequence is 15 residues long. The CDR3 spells CASSGGQGRHNEQFF. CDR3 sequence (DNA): TGCGCCAGCAGCGGGGGACAGGGGCGACACAATGAGCAGTTCTTC. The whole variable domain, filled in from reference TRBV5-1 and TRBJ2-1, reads KAGVTQTPRYLIKTRGQQVTLSCSPISGHRSVSWYQQTPGQGLQFLFEYFSETQRNKGNFPGRFSGRQFSNSRSEMNVSTLELGDSALYLCASSGGQGRHNEQFFGPGTRLTVL.

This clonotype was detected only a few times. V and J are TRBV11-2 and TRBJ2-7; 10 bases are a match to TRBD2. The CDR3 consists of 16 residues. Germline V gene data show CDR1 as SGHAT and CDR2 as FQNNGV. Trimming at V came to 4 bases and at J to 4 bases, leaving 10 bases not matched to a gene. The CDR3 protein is CASSSPEGLAQYEQYF. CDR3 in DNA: TGTGCCAGCAGCTCGCCCGAGGGACTAGCGCAATACGAGCAGTACTTC.

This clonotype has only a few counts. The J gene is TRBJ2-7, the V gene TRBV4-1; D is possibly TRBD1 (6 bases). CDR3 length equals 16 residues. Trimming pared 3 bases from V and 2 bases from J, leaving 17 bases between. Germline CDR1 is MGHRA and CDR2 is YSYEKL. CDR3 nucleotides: TGCGCCAGCAGCCAGCTTCAGGGGCCACCTCCCTACGAGCAGTACTTC. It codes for CASSQLQGPPPYEQYF.

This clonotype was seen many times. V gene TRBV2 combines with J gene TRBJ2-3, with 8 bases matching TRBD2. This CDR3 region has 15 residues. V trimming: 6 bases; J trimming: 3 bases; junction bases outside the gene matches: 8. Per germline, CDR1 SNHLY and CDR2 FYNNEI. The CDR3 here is CASSDWTSSTDTQYF. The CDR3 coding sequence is TGTGCCAGCAGCGACTGGACTAGCTCTACAGATACGCAGTATTTT.

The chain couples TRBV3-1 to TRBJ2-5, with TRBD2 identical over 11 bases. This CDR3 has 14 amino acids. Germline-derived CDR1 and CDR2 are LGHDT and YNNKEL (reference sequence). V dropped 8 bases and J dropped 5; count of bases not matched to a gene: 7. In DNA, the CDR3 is TGTGCCAGCTCACTAGCGGGAGCGGTCGAGACCCAGTACTTC. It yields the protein CASSLAGAVETQYF.

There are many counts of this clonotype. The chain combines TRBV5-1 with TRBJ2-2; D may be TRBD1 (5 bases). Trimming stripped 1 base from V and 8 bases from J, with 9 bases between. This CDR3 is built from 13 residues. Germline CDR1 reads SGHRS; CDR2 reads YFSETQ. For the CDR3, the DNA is TGCGCCAGCAGCTTGACCCAGGGAGGGGAGCTGTTTTTT. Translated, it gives CASSLTQGGELFF.

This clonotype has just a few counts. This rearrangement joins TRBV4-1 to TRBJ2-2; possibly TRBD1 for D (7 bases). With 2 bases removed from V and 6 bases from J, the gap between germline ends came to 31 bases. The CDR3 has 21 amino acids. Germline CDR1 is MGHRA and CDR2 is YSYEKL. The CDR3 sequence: CASSQPIWIGTAQEGPGELFF. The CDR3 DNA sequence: TGCGCCAGCAGCCAACCCATATGGATCGGGACAGCGCAGGAGGGGCCCGGGGAGCTGTTTTTT.